The 26 T cell receptor beta chains below were found in one sample sequenced in a study of cytomegalovirus exposure and HLA in healthy donors. In the PCR, 60 Vbeta and 13 Jbeta primers were used. Produced via immunoSEQ multiplex PCR; TCRdb's table is partial and in-frame only. The sample has around 110,000 clones, 60% to 85% seen once. Sequencing was done on a sample of PBMCs. These receptors were taken from a woman aged 18-30 years in good health and CMV-seronegative.

The chain uses TRBV30 and TRBJ2-5; TRBD2 aligns across 7 bases. This CDR3 has 13 amino acids. The J segment lost 5 bases and the V segment lost 0 bases, leaving 3 bases of the junction unmatched. CDR1 GTSNPN and CDR2 SVGIG come from the germline V gene (reference sequence). In DNA, the CDR3 is TGTGCCTGGAGTGTAGCTAGCGGTGAGACCCAGTACTTC. It translates to CAWSVASGETQYF.

The chain has TRBV4-1 and TRBJ1-1; the D gene is possibly TRBD1 (6 bases). Deletions cut 3 bases from V and 4 bases from J, with 12 bases between. The CDR3 is 14 residues long. CDR1 MGHRA and CDR2 YSYEKL come from the germline V gene. The CDR3 loop is CASSHPGVSTEAFF. CDR3 in DNA: TGCGCCAGCAGCCACCCAGGGGTCTCCACTGAAGCTTTCTTT.

V is TRBV5-1 and J is TRBJ2-7, with 9 nucleotides matching TRBD1. Germline V gives CDR1 SGHRS, CDR2 YFSETQ. V trimming: 4 bases; J trimming: 5 bases; junction bases outside the gene matches: 13. CDR3 length: 16 amino acids. In DNA, the CDR3 is TGCGCCAGCAGCCCGACCGGGACAGGGAAGAGCCACGAGCAGTACTTC. Translated, it gives CASSPTGTGKSHEQYF. Variable domain in full (rest from reference TRBV5-1 and TRBJ2-7): KAGVTQTPRYLIKTRGQQVTLSCSPISGHRSVSWYQQTPGQGLQFLFEYFSETQRNKGNFPGRFSGRQFSNSRSEMNVSTLELGDSALYLCASSPTGTGKSHEQYFGPGTRLTVT.

This clone occurred a few times. The rearrangement links TRBV30 to TRBJ1-1; the match to TRBD1 covers 10 bases. The CDR3 spans 17 residues. The germline CDR1 and CDR2 sequences are GTSNPN and SVGIG (reference sequence). V shed 3 bases, J shed 4 bases, and the junction held 14 bases outside the gene matches. The CDR3 here is CAWSFARTGGRATEAFF. CDR3 nucleotides: TGTGCCTGGAGCTTCGCCCGGACAGGGGGTCGTGCCACTGAAGCTTTCTTT.

The V call is TRBV9, the J call TRBJ1-1; 7 bases fit TRBD1. Germline CDR1 and CDR2: SGDLS and YYNGEE. Germline trimming cut 3 bases from V and 1 base from J; bases unmatched to any gene: 3. CDR3 length: 14 residues. CDR3 loop: CASSATGKNTEAFF. CDR3 in DNA: TGTGCCAGCAGCGCGACAGGGAAGAACACTGAAGCTTTCTTT.

The V call is TRBV7-9, the J call TRBJ1-4; 8 bases match TRBD1. The CDR3 has 15 amino acids. V was pared by 5 bases and J by 5 bases, with 7 bases of the junction left unmatched. The germline gives CDR1 SEHNR, CDR2 FQNEAQ (reference sequence). The CDR3 region has the DNA TGTGCCAGCAGCCAAAGGACAGGGACAAATGAAAAACTGTTTTTT. This translates into CASSQRTGTNEKLFF.

The chain recombines TRBV19 with TRBJ1-2, with a tentative D call TRBD1 (6 bases). CDR3 length: 13 amino acids. The V and J ends lost 7 bases and 2 bases respectively, with 11 bases between them. CDR1 is LNHDA, CDR2 SQIVND, per germline (reference sequence). The CDR3 bases are TGTGCCAGTAACCCCCAGGGGAACTATGGCTACACCTTC. Its protein product is CASNPQGNYGYTF.

The J gene is TRBJ2-7, the V gene TRBV6-6, with 9 nucleotides matching TRBD2. The ends lost 2 bases at V and 2 bases at J; junction bases unmatched: 1. Germline-derived CDR1 and CDR2 are MNHNY and SVGAGI (reference sequence). This CDR3 region has 14 residues. The CDR3 nucleotides read TGTGCCAGCAGTTACGGCGGGGGGGCCTACGAGCAGTACTTC. Protein product: CASSYGGGAYEQYF.

V usage is TRBV7-9 and J usage is TRBJ2-5; TRBD1 matches at 11 bases. The J call may be mistaken, given a closer DNA end match to TRBJ2-7. This CDR3 has 14 amino acids. Germline values: CDR1 SEHNR, CDR2 FQNEAQ (reference sequence). As DNA, the CDR3 is TGTGCCAGCAGCTTTGGGACAGGGGGGTACGAGCAGTACTTC. Translating gives CASSFGTGGYEQYF.

The chain carries TRBV6-5 and TRBJ2-5; weak D call: TRBD2 (6 bases). The CDR3 is made up of 13 amino acids. Germline loops: CDR1 MNHEY, CDR2 SVGAGI. Trimming shortened V by 5 bases and J by 9 bases, and 16 bases separated the two germline ends. In DNA form, the CDR3 reads TGTGCCAGCAGTCAGACTAGTCCCTTATCCCAGTACTTC. The encoded protein is CASSQTSPLSQYF.

V gene TRBV5-1 combines with J gene TRBJ2-3; 11 nucleotides match TRBD2. This CDR3 is built from 18 residues. CDR1 and CDR2 from the germline V gene are SGHRS and YFSETQ. The V gene end was trimmed by 2 bases and the J gene end by 2 bases; junction bases not matched to a gene: 10. The CDR3 DNA reads TGCGCCAGCAGCTTAAGTTCTAGCGGGGGGACTCACACAGATACGCAGTATTTT. Its translation is CASSLSSSGGTHTDTQYF. The variable domain in full, completed from reference TRBV5-1 and TRBJ2-3, reads KAGVTQTPRYLIKTRGQQVTLSCSPISGHRSVSWYQQTPGQGLQFLFEYFSETQRNKGNFPGRFSGRQFSNSRSEMNVSTLELGDSALYLCASSLSSSGGTHTDTQYFGPGTRLTVL.

This chain links TRBV5-1 with TRBJ2-2; tentatively, D is TRBD1 (6 bases). Germline CDR1 is SGHRS and CDR2 is YFSETQ. V was clipped by 0 bases and J by 4 bases, with 10 bases between them. The CDR3 loop spans 15 amino acids. The CDR3 sequence: CASSLVRGGTGELFF. As DNA, the CDR3 is TGCGCCAGCAGCTTGGTTAGAGGGGGCACCGGGGAGCTGTTTTTT.

The V and J genes are TRBV5-4 and TRBJ2-2; 10 bases are shared with TRBD1. After removal of 3 bases from V and 5 bases from J, the junction contained 4 bases not matched to a gene. This CDR3 spans 15 amino acids. Germline loops: CDR1 SGHNT, CDR2 YYREEE (reference sequence). The CDR3 DNA follows: TGTGCCAGCAGCTGGCAGGACAGGGGGACCGGGGAGCTGTTTTTT. Encoded protein: CASSWQDRGTGELFF. Using reference TRBV5-4 and TRBJ2-2 for the parts outside the CDR3, the full variable domain is ETGVTQSPTHLIKTRGQQVTLRCSSQSGHNTVSWYQQALGQGPQFIFQYYREEENGRGNFPPRFSGLQFPNYSSELNVNALELDDSALYLCASSWQDRGTGELFFGEGSRLTVL.

V gene TRBV6-1 combines with J gene TRBJ2-5; tentative D call: TRBD2 (6 bases). The CDR3 runs to 16 residues. CDR1 MNHNS and CDR2 SASEGT come from the germline V gene. V dropped 1 base and J dropped 5 bases, with 17 bases sitting between them. The CDR3 sequence is CASSEGAGSGRETQYF. The CDR3 DNA follows: TGTGCCAGCAGTGAAGGTGCAGGGTCGGGGAGGGAGACCCAGTACTTC.

V gene TRBV2 combines with J gene TRBJ2-1; D perhaps matches TRBD2 (5 bases). Germline CDR1 and CDR2: SNHLY and FYNNEI. This CDR3 is built from 14 residues. V was pared by 8 bases and J by 2 bases, with 13 bases between. The chain's CDR3 is CASFGPGTYNEQFF. For the CDR3, the DNA is TGTGCCAGCTTCGGTCCGGGGACCTACAATGAGCAGTTCTTC.

This sequence joins TRBV9 and TRBJ2-7; 11 bases map to TRBD2. This CDR3 contains 20 residues. Germline values: CDR1 SGDLS, CDR2 YYNGEE. The V gene end was trimmed by 2 bases and the J gene end by 0 bases; junction bases not matched to a gene: 16. The CDR3 protein is CASSVNSGGAEKPSSYEQYF. DNA for the CDR3: TGTGCCAGCAGCGTGAATAGCGGGGGGGCGGAAAAACCAAGCTCCTACGAGCAGTACTTC.

The count of this clone is one. This sequence joins TRBV6-5 and TRBJ2-7; tentatively, D is TRBD2 (5 bases). This CDR3 is built from 15 residues. V was cut by 6 bases and J by 5 bases, with 20 bases left in between. Germline-derived CDR1 and CDR2 are MNHEY and SVGAGI. The CDR3 DNA is TGTGCCAGCAGCCGGGGTCGTAGGGTCTACGACGAGCAGTACTTC. Residues: CASSRGRRVYDEQYF.

The chain employs TRBV28 and TRBJ1-1; possible D gene TRBD1, 6 bases. The CDR3 contains 14 residues. CDR1 MDHEN and CDR2 SYDVKM come from the germline V gene. With 8 bases removed from V and 4 bases from J, the gap between germline ends came to 17 bases. CDR3 in DNA: TGTGCCAGCGGGTCGGGGGGCCGGGGCACTGAAGCTTTCTTT. Protein sequence: CASGSGGRGTEAFF.

The rearrangement joins TRBV7-9 to TRBJ2-5; 7 nucleotides agree with TRBD2. This CDR3 is built from 16 residues. Germline V gene sequence: CDR1 SEHNR, CDR2 FQNEAQ (reference sequence). V gave up 4 bases and J gave up 5 bases; unmatched junction bases: 13. The CDR3 region has the DNA TGTGCCAGCAGCTATGGGGGGGTACGGGGATCCGAGACCCAGTACTTC. Protein: CASSYGGVRGSETQYF.

The V gene is TRBV5-1, the J gene TRBJ2-2; 7 nucleotides agree with TRBD1. Trimming took 2 bases from V and 6 from J; bases not matched to a gene: 4. CDR3 length equals 14 residues. Germline-derived CDR1 and CDR2 are SGHRS and YFSETQ. Here the CDR3 reads CASSFLTGAGELFF. The CDR3, as DNA: TGCGCCAGCAGCTTCCTTACAGGGGCCGGGGAGCTGTTTTTT. The full variable domain, completed using reference TRBV5-1 and TRBJ2-2, is KAGVTQTPRYLIKTRGQQVTLSCSPISGHRSVSWYQQTPGQGLQFLFEYFSETQRNKGNFPGRFSGRQFSNSRSEMNVSTLELGDSALYLCASSFLTGAGELFFGEGSRLTVL.

The chain links TRBV6-6 to TRBJ2-5, with TRBD2 as a possible D gene (6 bases). The germline CDR1 and CDR2 sequences are MNHNY and SVGAGI (reference sequence). The V gene lost 1 base and the J gene lost 1 base, with 7 bases spanning the gap. CDR3 length equals 14 residues. The CDR3 DNA sequence: TGTGCCAGCAGTTACTTGACTAGCCAAGAGACCCAGTACTTC. Its protein is CASSYLTSQETQYF.

The rearrangement joins TRBV6-6 to TRBJ2-3; 7 bases are shared with TRBD2. The CDR3 is made up of 16 amino acids. V shed 0 bases and J 8 bases; nucleotides not matched to a gene: 11. Germline V gene data show CDR1 as MNHNY and CDR2 as SVGAGI (reference sequence). DNA for the CDR3: TGTGCCAGCAGTTACTCGATGACCCTGTGGGGGGGTACGCAGTATTTT. It encodes CASSYSMTLWGGTQYF.

This CDR3 is CASSLTGGPTDTQYF. CDR3 nucleotide sequence: TGCGCCAGCAGCTTGACGGGGGGCCCTACAGATACGCAGTATTTT. The rearrangement links TRBV5-1 to TRBJ2-3; a weak D match, TRBD2 (7 bases). Germline lookup yields CDR1 SGHRS and CDR2 YFSETQ. The CDR3 extends over 15 amino acids. Trimming left V 1 base short and J 3 bases short, with 12 bases between. Full variable domain (remainder filled in from reference TRBV5-1 and TRBJ2-3): KAGVTQTPRYLIKTRGQQVTLSCSPISGHRSVSWYQQTPGQGLQFLFEYFSETQRNKGNFPGRFSGRQFSNSRSEMNVSTLELGDSALYLCASSLTGGPTDTQYFGPGTRLTVL.

With regard to this clone: Mismatch with germline at one junction end may stem from a read error. V usage is TRBV6-1 and J usage is TRBJ1-1; 11 bases fit TRBD1. CDR3 length: 11 amino acids. In germline, CDR1 is MNHNS, CDR2 SASEGT. CDR3 protein: CASGTGGNRDF. In DNA, the CDR3 is TGTGCCAGCGGGACAGGGGGGAACCGTGACTTT.

As DNA, the CDR3 is TGTGCCAGCAGCACCGGACTAGCGGGGAAGACAGATACGCAGTATTTT. Translation gives CASSTGLAGKTDTQYF. This chain uses TRBV7-8 with TRBJ2-3; 12 bases agree with TRBD2. In germline, CDR1 is SGHVS, CDR2 FQNEAQ. V dropped 5 bases and J dropped 3; count of bases not matched to a gene: 6. CDR3 length equals 16 residues.

This sequence joins TRBV13 and TRBJ2-2; possible D gene TRBD2, 5 bases. Trimming stripped 6 bases from V and 4 bases from J, with 12 bases between. Germline assignment: CDR1 PRHDT and CDR2 FYEKMQ (reference sequence). The CDR3 is 14 amino acids. The CDR3 nucleotides read TGTGCCAGCAGTTCGCGGGCAGCCACCGGGGAGCTGTTTTTT. Translated, it gives CASSSRAATGELFF.